This note documents a single TCR beta chain sequence. Its antigen remains unidentified. This sample is drawn from a study of shared clonotypes between healthy human individuals. Germline trimming cut 6 bases from V and 8 bases from J; bases unmatched to any gene: 6. This CDR3 contains 13 residues. Germline values: CDR1 PRHDT, CDR2 FYEKMQ (reference sequence). The repertoire was sequenced with immunoSEQ multiplex PCR; TCRdb's copy has only in-frame clones and lacks some. The profile shows fewer than 2.5 million clones, under 95% of them singletons. Study-level results: Non-shared clonotypes had lower generation probabilities than clonotypes shared by all four sorted-subset donors.

Every donor was a Caucasian adult from Nashville, Tennessee. The clonotype originates from a man aged 18 to 35 in good health. Some clones in this sample may be carry-over from other donors' samples. Sequencing input: naive CD4+ T cells from PBMCs. Documented subset: CD45RA+ positively selected. The gene calls are TRBV13 and TRBJ2-1; 8 bases are a match to TRBD2. The CDR3 bases are TGTGCCAGCAGTTTTAGCGGGAACTATGAGCAGTTCTTC. Protein product: CASSFSGNYEQFF.